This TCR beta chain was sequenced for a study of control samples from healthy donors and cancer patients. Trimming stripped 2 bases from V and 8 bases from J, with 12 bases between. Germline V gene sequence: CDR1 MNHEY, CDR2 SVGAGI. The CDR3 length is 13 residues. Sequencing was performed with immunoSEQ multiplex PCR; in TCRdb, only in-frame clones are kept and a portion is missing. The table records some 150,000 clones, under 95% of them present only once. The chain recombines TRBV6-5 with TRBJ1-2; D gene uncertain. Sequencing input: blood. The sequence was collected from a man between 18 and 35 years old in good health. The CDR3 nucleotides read TGTGCCAGCAGTTACAGAGAGAGTTGGGGCTACACCTTC. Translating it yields CASSYRESWGYTF.